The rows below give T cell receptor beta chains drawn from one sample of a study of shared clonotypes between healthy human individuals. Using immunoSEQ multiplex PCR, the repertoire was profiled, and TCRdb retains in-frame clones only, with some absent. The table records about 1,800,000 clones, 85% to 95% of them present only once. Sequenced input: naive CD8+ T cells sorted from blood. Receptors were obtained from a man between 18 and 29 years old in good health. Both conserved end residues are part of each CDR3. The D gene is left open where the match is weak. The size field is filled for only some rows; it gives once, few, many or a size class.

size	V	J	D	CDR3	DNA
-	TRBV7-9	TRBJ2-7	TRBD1	CASEGQGLYEQYF	TGTGCCAGCGAGGGACAGGGGCTCTACGAGCAGTACTTC
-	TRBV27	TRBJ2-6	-	CASSSTGTGANVLTF	TGTGCCAGCAGTTCCACAGGGACTGGGGCCAACGTCCTGACTTTC
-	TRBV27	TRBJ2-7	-	CASSLSLQGIAYEQYF	TGTGCCAGCAGTTTAAGTCTGCAGGGTATCGCCTACGAGCAGTACTTC
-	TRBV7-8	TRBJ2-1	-	CASSPVDEQFF	TGTGCCAGCAGCCCGGTAGATGAGCAGTTCTTC
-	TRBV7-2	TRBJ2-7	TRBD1	CASSQDRTYEQYF	TGTGCCAGCAGCCAGGACAGGACCTACGAGCAGTACTTC
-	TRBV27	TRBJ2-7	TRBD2	CASSSKEGRDYEQYF	TGTGCCAGCAGTTCCAAAGAGGGGAGGGACTACGAGCAGTACTTC
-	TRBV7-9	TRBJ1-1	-	CASSLQGLMNTEAFF	TGTGCCAGCAGCTTACAGGGGTTGATGAACACTGAAGCTTTCTTT
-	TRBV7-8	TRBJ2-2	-	CASSLVGLGEWNTGELFF	TGTGCCAGCAGCTTAGTGGGTTTGGGAGAGTGGAACACCGGGGAGCTGTTTTTT
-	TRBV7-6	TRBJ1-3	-	CASSLVAPGEAGNTIYF	TGTGCCAGCAGCTTAGTGGCACCAGGGGAAGCTGGAAACACCATATATTTT
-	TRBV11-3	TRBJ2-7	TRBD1	CASSPGQAYEQYF	TGTGCCAGCAGCCCAGGACAGGCCTACGAGCAGTACTTC
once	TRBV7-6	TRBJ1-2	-	CASSLDLEYGYTF	TGTGCCAGCAGCTTAGATTTGGAGTATGGCTACACCTTC
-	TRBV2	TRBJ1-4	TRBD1	CASSYRGLGEKLFF	TGTGCCAGCAGTTACAGGGGGCTGGGAGAAAAACTGTTTTTT
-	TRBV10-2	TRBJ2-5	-	CAIATTVAQETQYF	TGCGCTATAGCGACGACAGTAGCTCAAGAGACCCAGTACTTC
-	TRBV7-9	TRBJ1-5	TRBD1	CASSGQGGNQPQHF	TGTGCCAGCAGCGGACAGGGAGGCAATCAGCCCCAGCATTTT
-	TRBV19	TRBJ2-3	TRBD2	CASSISDLADLSTDTQYF	TGTGCCAGTAGTATCTCCGATCTAGCGGACCTTAGCACAGATACGCAGTATTTT
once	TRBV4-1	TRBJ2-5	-	CASSQVPGIQETQYF	TGCGCCAGCAGCCAAGTACCAGGGATTCAAGAGACCCAGTACTTC
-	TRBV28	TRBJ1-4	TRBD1	CASSPGQGNEKLFF	TGTGCCAGCAGTCCCGGACAGGGGAATGAAAAACTGTTTTTT
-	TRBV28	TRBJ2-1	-	CASSLIPGSYNEQFF	TGTGCCAGCAGCTTAATCCCGGGCTCCTACAATGAGCAGTTCTTC
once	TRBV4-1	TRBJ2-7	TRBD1	CASSQVQGVDEQYF	TGCGCCAGCAGCCAAGTACAGGGGGTCGACGAGCAGTACTTC
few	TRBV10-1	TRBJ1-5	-	CASTDARVSNQPQHF	TGCGCCAGCACCGATGCCAGGGTGAGCAATCAGCCCCAGCATTTT
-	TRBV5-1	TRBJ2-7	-	CASSFAQGQLYEQYF	TGCGCCAGCAGCTTCGCTCAGGGCCAGCTCTACGAGCAGTACTTC
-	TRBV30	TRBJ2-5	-	CAWSVRDFQQETQYF	TGTGCCTGGAGTGTACGGGACTTCCAACAAGAGACCCAGTACTTC
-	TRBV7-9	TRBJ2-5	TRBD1	CASSDLRQGVGQETQYF	TGTGCCAGCAGCGACCTTCGGCAGGGGGTAGGGCAAGAGACCCAGTACTTC
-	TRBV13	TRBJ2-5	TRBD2	CASSLAGGRETQYF	TGTGCCAGCAGCTTAGCGGGGGGGCGGGAGACCCAGTACTTC
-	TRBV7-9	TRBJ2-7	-	CASSPYAGVNVYEQYF	TGTGCCAGCAGCCCCTATGCAGGCGTGAATGTCTACGAGCAGTACTTC
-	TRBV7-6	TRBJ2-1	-	CASSIGAHLPYNEQFF	TGTGCCAGCTCAATAGGGGCCCACCTACCCTACAATGAGCAGTTCTTC
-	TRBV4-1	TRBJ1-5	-	CASSPTGSQKPQHF	TGCGCCAGCAGCCCAACAGGGTCCCAAAAGCCCCAGCATTTT
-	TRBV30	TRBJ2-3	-	CAWSRGETDTQYF	TGTGCCTGGAGCAGGGGGGAAACAGATACGCAGTATTTT
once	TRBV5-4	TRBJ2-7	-	CASIFLYYEQYF	TGTGCCAGCATTTTCTTATACTACGAGCAGTACTTC
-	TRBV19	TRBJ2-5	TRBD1	CASSISGTGGPQYF	TGTGCCAGTAGTATCTCCGGGACAGGGGGACCCCAGTACTTC
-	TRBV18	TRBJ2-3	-	CASSPGTPLDTYTQYF	TGTGCCAGCTCACCCGGGACTCCCTTAGACACATATACGCAGTATTTT
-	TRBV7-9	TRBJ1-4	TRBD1	CASKEGASTNEKLFF	TGTGCCAGCAAGGAGGGGGCGTCAACTAATGAAAAACTGTTTTTT
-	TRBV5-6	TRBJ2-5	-	CASSLAFFGIQETQYF	TGTGCCAGCAGCTTGGCCTTTTTCGGGATCCAAGAGACCCAGTACTTC
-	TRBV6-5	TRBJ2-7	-	CASSIARAYEQYF	TGTGCCAGCAGCATAGCGCGAGCCTACGAGCAGTACTTC
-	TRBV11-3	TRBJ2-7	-	CASSLAGDYEQYF	TGTGCCAGCAGCTTAGCGGGCGACTACGAGCAGTACTTC
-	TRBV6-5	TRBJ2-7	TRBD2	CASSYSRGSGPSEQYF	TGTGCCAGCAGTTACTCCCGCGGGAGCGGCCCTAGCGAGCAGTACTTC
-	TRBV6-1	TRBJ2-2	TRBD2	CASSERRTSGNTGELFF	TGTGCCAGCAGTGAAAGAAGGACTAGCGGAAACACCGGGGAGCTGTTTTTT
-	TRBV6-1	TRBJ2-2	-	CASSDVGTQGTGELFF	TGTGCCAGCAGTGACGTGGGAACTCAGGGGACCGGGGAGCTGTTTTTT
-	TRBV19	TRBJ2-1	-	CASSIYRDDNEQFF	TGTGCCAGTAGTATTTACAGGGATGACAATGAGCAGTTCTTC
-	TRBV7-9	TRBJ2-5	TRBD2	CASSSSRLAGWQETQYF	TGTGCCAGCAGCTCTTCTCGACTAGCGGGGTGGCAAGAGACCCAGTACTTC
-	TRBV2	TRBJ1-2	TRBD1	CASSATGEGDYGYTF	TGTGCCAGCAGTGCGACAGGGGAGGGGGACTATGGCTACACCTTC
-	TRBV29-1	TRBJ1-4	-	CSVEEITNEKLFF	TGCAGCGTTGAAGAGATCACGAATGAAAAACTGTTTTTT
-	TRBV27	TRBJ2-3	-	CASSSPRVPTGDTQYF	TGTGCCAGCAGTTCCCCCAGGGTCCCGACGGGAGATACGCAGTATTTT
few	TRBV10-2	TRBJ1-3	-	CASSETGLGSGNTIYF	TGCGCCAGCAGTGAGACAGGTTTGGGATCTGGAAACACCATATATTTT
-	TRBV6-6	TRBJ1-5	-	CASSYWGEGVQPQHF	TGTGCCAGCAGTTACTGGGGGGAAGGCGTTCAGCCCCAGCATTTT
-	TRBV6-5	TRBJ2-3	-	CASSYSRPTDTQYF	TGTGCCAGCAGTTACTCGCGGCCCACAGATACGCAGTATTTT
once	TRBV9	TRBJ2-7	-	CASSVDTGSSYEQYF	TGTGCCAGCAGCGTAGACACAGGGAGCTCCTACGAGCAGTACTTC
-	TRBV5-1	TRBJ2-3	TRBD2	CASSGGEGIDTQYF	TGCGCCAGCAGCGGCGGGGAGGGGATAGATACGCAGTATTTT
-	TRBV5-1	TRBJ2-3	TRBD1	CASSSAGQGRDTQYF	TGCGCCAGCAGCTCGGCGGGACAGGGACGAGATACGCAGTATTTT
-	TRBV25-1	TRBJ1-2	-	CASSAWTDTRYGYTF	TGTGCCAGCAGTGCGTGGACGGATACCCGCTATGGCTACACCTTC
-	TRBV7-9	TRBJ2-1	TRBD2	CASSSVPSGSSYNEQFF	TGTGCCAGCAGCTCCGTTCCTAGCGGGAGCTCCTACAATGAGCAGTTCTTC
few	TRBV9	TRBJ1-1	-	CASSAGGTEAFF	TGTGCCAGCAGCGCGGGAGGGACTGAAGCTTTCTTT
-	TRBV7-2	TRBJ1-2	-	CASSLDSNEGYGYTF	TGTGCCAGCAGCTTAGACAGCAACGAAGGTTATGGCTACACCTTC
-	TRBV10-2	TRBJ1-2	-	CASSESPTQGYTF	TGCGCCAGCAGTGAGTCGCCGACGCAGGGCTACACCTTC
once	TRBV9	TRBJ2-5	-	CASSVERDETQYF	TGTGCCAGCAGCGTAGAACGTGATGAGACCCAGTACTTC